This T cell receptor (beta chain) was sequenced in a study of blood T cell repertoires in COVID-19. Study background: Sources were T cells, B-cell-depleted T cells, or PBMCs; the material itself was cDNA or gDNA.

V shed 10 bases and J shed 3 bases, with 23 bases lying between them. Germline values: CDR1 LNHDA, CDR2 SQIVND (reference sequence). The CDR3 is 16 residues long. Profiled with immunoSEQ multiplex PCR; TCRdb holds only in-frame clones, not every one. This table holds about 46,000 clones, approximately 85% found once. This clonotype was sampled from a woman aged 80 or older with COVID-19, enrolled during active disease. The chain links TRBV19 to TRBJ2-3, with D possibly matching TRBD2 (6 bases). Sequencing was done on a sample of peripheral blood. CDR3 sequence (DNA): TGTGCCACCAACAGCCTCGGGCGGGGTAGGACAGATACGCAGTATTTT. Amino acids: CATNSLGRGRTDTQYF.